The 9 T cell receptor beta chains given below trace back to one sample, sequenced in a study of regulatory T cells in long-lasting Graves disease. Time point specified: persistent/refractory GD, antithyroid drugs over 5 years with positive TRAb. PBMCs provided the RNA from which the TCR library was made. The authors built TCR beta libraries using iRepertoire HTBI primers and Arm-PCR of CDR3 regions. TCRdb passed the multiplex PCR reads through MiXCR, listing each CDR3 protein once. The repertoire holds roughly 700,000 distinct CDR3 sequences, with approximately 31% as singletons. Specimen: peripheral blood mononuclear cells (PBMCs), collected when the disease was refractory, from a patient treated with antithyroid drugs. The receptors stem from a female donor with Graves disease.

This clonotype was found many times. The V gene is TRBV5-1, the J gene TRBJ2-2, with 9 bases fitting TRBD1. J lost 1 base, V lost 4 bases, and 2 bases had no gene match. Per the germline V gene, CDR1 is SGHRS and CDR2 is YFSETQ. The CDR3 has 15 residues. The CDR3 loop reads CASSGTGRNTGELFF. DNA for the CDR3: TGCGCCAGCAGCGGGACAGGGAGGAACACCGGGGAGCTGTTTTTT.

The chain employs TRBV18 and TRBJ1-5; D ambiguous. V dropped 3 bases and J dropped 5 bases, with 5 bases sitting between them. The CDR3 sequence is 12 residues long. Germline CDR1 reads KGHSH; CDR2 reads LQKENI. CDR3 loop: CASSPPDQPQHF. The CDR3, as DNA: TGTGCCAGCTCACCGCCCGATCAGCCCCAGCATTTT.

The chain recombines TRBV19 with TRBJ2-2; D uncertain. This CDR3 spans 15 amino acids. From germline, CDR1 is LNHDA and CDR2 SQIVND (reference sequence). V lost 9 bases to trimming and J lost 2 bases, with 16 bases between them. The CDR3 is CASSPAVVNTGELFF. The CDR3 nucleotides read TGTGCCAGCAGCCCGGCGGTAGTAAACACCGGGGAGCTGTTTTTT.

The CDR3 nucleotides read TGTGCCAGCAGTGATCTTGACGGCAATCAGCCCCAGCATTTT. Residues: CASSDLDGNQPQHF. This chain connects TRBV6-1 to TRBJ1-5; D is unclear. Trimming took 3 bases from V and 2 from J, leaving 8 bases between them. Germline values: CDR1 MNHNS, CDR2 SASEGT. The CDR3 sequence is 14 residues long.

The gene calls are TRBV12-3 or TRBV12-4 and TRBJ2-3; TRBD2 matches 16 bases. Trimming at V came to 4 bases and at J to 5 bases, leaving 9 bases not matched to a gene. The CDR3 runs to 18 residues. CDR3 DNA sequence: TGTGCCAGCAGTTCATCCGGGACTAGCGGGAGGGCTGTAGATACGCAGTATTTT. Its protein product is CASSSSGTSGRAVDTQYF.

This chain connects TRBV7-9 to TRBJ2-6; D uncertain. V was cut by 5 bases and J by 4 bases, with 9 bases left in between. The CDR3 runs 14 residues. Germline V lookup: CDR1 SEHNR, CDR2 FQNEAQ (reference sequence). The DNA of the CDR3 is TGTGCCAGCAGCCCGGTGGGGGGGGCCAACGTCCTGACTTTC. Protein sequence: CASSPVGGANVLTF.

This clonotype was counted many times. This chain links TRBV9 with TRBJ1-2; 7 nucleotides align to TRBD1. Germline V gene sequence: CDR1 SGDLS, CDR2 YYNGEE. There are 13 residues in the CDR3. The ends lost 4 bases at V and 3 bases at J; junction bases unmatched: 3. The CDR3 region is CASSQGQDYGYTF. CDR3 DNA: TGTGCCAGCAGCCAAGGACAGGACTATGGCTACACCTTC.

This clonotype was picked up a small number of times. The genes are TRBV11-2 and TRBJ2-2, with D hard to call. The V end lost 5 bases, the J end lost 8 bases, and 6 bases lay between the germline ends. The CDR3 loop spans 11 amino acids. Looked up from germline, CDR1 is SGHAT and CDR2 is FQNNGV. Here the CDR3 reads CASSPVGELFF. As DNA, the CDR3 is TGTGCCAGCAGCCCCGTGGGGGAGCTGTTTTTT.

CDR3 residues: CASSQGLRGEAYNSPLHF. CDR3 DNA sequence: TGCGCCAGCAGCCAAGGGTTGAGAGGGGAAGCCTATAATTCACCCCTCCACTTT. The chain uses TRBV4-1 and TRBJ1-6; TRBD1 might be the D (5 bases). The CDR3 has 18 residues. Germline lookup yields CDR1 MGHRA and CDR2 YSYEKL. V shed 1 base and J shed 2 bases, with 15 bases lying between them.